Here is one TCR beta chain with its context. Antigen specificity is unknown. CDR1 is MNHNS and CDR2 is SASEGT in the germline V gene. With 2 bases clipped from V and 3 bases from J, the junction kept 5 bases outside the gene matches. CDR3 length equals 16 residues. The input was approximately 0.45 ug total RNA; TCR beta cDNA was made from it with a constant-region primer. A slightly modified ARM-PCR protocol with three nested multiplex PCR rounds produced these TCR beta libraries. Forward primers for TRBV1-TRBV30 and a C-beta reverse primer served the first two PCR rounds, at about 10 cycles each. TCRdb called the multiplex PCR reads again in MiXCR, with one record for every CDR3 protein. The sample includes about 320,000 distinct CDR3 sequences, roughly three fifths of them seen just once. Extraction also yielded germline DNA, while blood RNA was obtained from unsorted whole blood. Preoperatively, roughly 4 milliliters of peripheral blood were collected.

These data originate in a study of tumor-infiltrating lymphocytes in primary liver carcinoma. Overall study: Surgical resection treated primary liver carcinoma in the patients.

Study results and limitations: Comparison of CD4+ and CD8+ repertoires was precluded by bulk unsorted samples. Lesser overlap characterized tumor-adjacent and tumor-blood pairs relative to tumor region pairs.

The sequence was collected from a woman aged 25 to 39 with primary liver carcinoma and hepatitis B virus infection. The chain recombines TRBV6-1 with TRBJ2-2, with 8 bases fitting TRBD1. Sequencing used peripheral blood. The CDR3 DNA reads TGTGCCAGCAGTGAACGGCACAGGGGGGACACCGGGGAGCTGTTTTTT. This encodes CASSERHRGDTGELFF.